This T cell receptor beta chain was profiled in a study of regulatory T cells in long-lasting Graves disease. On the study more broadly: Disease was considered persistent Graves' disease after over 5 years of antithyroid drugs (with positive TSH receptor antibodies). Overall study findings and caveats: The work looked only at peripheral blood and did not look at thyroid tissue.

Building of the TCR beta libraries involved iRepertoire HTBI primers and Arm-PCR of CDR3 regions. One entry per CDR3 protein, called by TCRdb with MiXCR from the multiplex PCR reads. The table has around 430,000 distinct CDR3 sequences, about 22% seen once; the top ten hold about an eighth. This clonotype was seen at least ten times. Its antigen is still unknown. Time point given: persistent/refractory GD, antithyroid drugs over 5 years with positive TRAb. The TCR library was made from RNA extracted from PBMCs. All patients originated from an endocrinology department located in Xi'an, China. Germline CDR1 is MNHEY and CDR2 is SMNVEV (reference sequence). The ends lost 1 base at V and 5 bases at J; junction bases unmatched: 7. The CDR3 covers 15 residues.

The V gene is TRBV27, the J gene TRBJ1-1, with 7 bases identical to TRBD1. This sequence was found in a female donor with Graves disease. This material consisted of peripheral blood mononuclear cells (PBMCs), taken when the disease was refractory, from a patient treated with antithyroid drugs. The DNA for the CDR3 is TGTGCCAGCAGTTTATGGCAGGGGGGAGAAACTGAAGCTTTCTTT. Protein: CASSLWQGGETEAFF.